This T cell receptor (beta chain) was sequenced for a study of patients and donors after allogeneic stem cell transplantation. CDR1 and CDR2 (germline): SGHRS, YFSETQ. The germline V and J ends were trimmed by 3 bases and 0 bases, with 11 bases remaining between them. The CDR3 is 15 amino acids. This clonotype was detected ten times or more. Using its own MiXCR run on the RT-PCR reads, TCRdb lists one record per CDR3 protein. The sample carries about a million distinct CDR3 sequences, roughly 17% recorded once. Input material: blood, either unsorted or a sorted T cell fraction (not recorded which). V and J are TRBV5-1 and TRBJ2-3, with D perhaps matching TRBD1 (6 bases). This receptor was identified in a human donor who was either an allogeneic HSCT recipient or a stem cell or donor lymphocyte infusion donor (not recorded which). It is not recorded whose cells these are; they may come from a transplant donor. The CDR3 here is CASSSQGPSTDTQYF. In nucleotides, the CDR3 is TGCGCCAGCAGCTCACAGGGTCCCAGCACAGATACGCAGTATTTT. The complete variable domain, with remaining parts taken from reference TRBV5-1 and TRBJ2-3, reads KAGVTQTPRYLIKTRGQQVTLSCSPISGHRSVSWYQQTPGQGLQFLFEYFSETQRNKGNFPGRFSGRQFSNSRSEMNVSTLELGDSALYLCASSSQGPSTDTQYFGPGTRLTVL.